Given below is one TCR beta chain in context. Its antigen is not yet known. One base away there is no much larger clone; base qualities are not given. The CDR3 regions of human TCRbeta chains were analyzed by immunosequencing. In the original analysis: Repertoire TCRs were matched against a reference library of SARS-CoV-2-specific TCRs generated with the MIRA antigen-specificity platform. Breadth meant the fraction of unique TCRs that were SARS-CoV-2-associated, whereas depth meant the fraction of total T cells that were SARS-CoV-2-associated. Using the MIRA data, each spike-specific TCR was assigned both to the spike region to which the TCR was reactive and to a CD4 or CD8 class. Log10-transformed breadth and depth values were compared by one-way ANOVA with Sidak's multiple comparisons tests. TCRdb provides this immuneACCESS table in a form limited to in-frame rearrangements. Some clones are lacking; in checked studies, under half of them reflect an unresolved V gene, and why the rest are absent is not known. For V, J and clone size, that table is used; D and trimming come from the DNA. The sample has about 110,000 clones on record, 70% to 85% of them singletons. The ten most abundant clones make up over 5% of the sample.

The intended sense of this specimen's time point label: baseline before first vaccination. Vaccinee samples were obtained from the UK trials COV001 and COV002, which included a single-blind randomized controlled phase 2/3 trial of AZD1222 (ChAdOx1 nCoV-19) in healthy adults. For TCRbeta chain sequencing, PBMC samples were collected from trial participants at day 0 and at day 28 after the second dose. Trimming removed 7 bases from V and 5 bases from J, leaving 15 bases between the germline ends. CDR1 and CDR2 are drawn from the germline V gene: SGHDT, YYEEEE. Including cysteine and phenylalanine, the CDR3 has 13 amino acids. Only the CDR3 DNA is retained, 39 bases long and in frame from the first base. These data are taken from a study of T cell responses to AZD1222 COVID-19 vaccine (dated by TCRdb to about 2021). Looking at the study overall: AZD1222 recipients whose second dose came at about 4 weeks and those whose second dose came at about 12 weeks were combined into one group, since spike-specific TCR depth and breadth did not differ between the two schedules. A total of just over 230 trial participants underwent TCR sequencing, of whom under 220 had received two doses of AZD1222 and approximately 26 had received two doses of the MenACWY control vaccine. Trial participants were enrolled by age into subgroups of 18-55, 56-69 and 70-plus years, and around 150, 28 and 57 TCR-sequenced participants, respectively, were included in these subgroups.

Results and caveats for the whole study, not just this receptor: Because no day 14 peak-response samples were available, repertoires were characterized only after the peak T cell response. Most participants were white British and females outnumbered males, and the authors suggested that clonal diversity may have been underestimated. The 56-69-year group was small, and its depth increase did not reach significance, likely because of low power. Reportedly, close to half of the unique spike-specific TCRs recognized epitopes lying outside the regions that are mutated in the B.1.351 and B.1.1.7 variants. After two AZD1222 doses, spike-specific TCR breadth and depth were significantly higher than at day 0 and than in MenACWY recipients. Conclusions about previously exposed vaccinees are limited because only a handful of AZD1222 recipients were SARS-CoV-2 seropositive at baseline. The vaccine-associated CD4 TCRs covered the entire spike protein, and the dominant responses fell in regions 160-218 and 743-854.

Sequencing was performed on peripheral blood, taken on day 0 of AZD1222 vaccination. The sequence derives from an adult in good health. Recombination linked TRBV5-6 to TRBJ1-1, with the D segment identity uncertain. For the CDR3, the sequence is CASGRRGITEAFF. In nucleotide form, the sequence is TGTGCCAGCGGCCGGCGGGGTATTACTGAAGCTTTCTTT.